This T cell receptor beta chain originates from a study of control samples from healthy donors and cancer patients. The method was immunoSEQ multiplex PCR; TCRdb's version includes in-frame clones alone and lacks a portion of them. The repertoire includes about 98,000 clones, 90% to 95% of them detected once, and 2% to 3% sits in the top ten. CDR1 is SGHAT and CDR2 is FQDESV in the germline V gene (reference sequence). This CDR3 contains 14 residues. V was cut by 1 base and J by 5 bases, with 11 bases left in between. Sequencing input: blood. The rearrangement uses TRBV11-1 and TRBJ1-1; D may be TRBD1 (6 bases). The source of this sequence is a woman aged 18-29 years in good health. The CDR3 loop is CASSLGSGDTEAFF. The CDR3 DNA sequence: TGTGCCAGCAGCTTAGGCTCAGGGGATACTGAAGCTTTCTTT.